Listed here are 27 T cell receptor beta chains from one sample, sequenced in a study of OX40 agonist ivuxolimab in advanced cancers. The data were produced by immunoSEQ multiplex PCR, yet TCRdb's version contains in-frame clones alone and is incomplete. This table has around 26,000 clones, just under 80% appearing once. Source: CD4+ or CD8+ T cells sorted from blood, taken in a trial of the OX40 agonist ivuxolimab. The receptors originated from an adult with an advanced solid tumor such as melanoma, head and neck, liver or kidney cancer.

This rearrangement joins TRBV5-4 to TRBJ2-3, with D perhaps assigned TRBD1 or TRBD2 (6 bases each). The CDR3 runs 15 residues. Germline assignment: CDR1 SGHNT and CDR2 YYREEE (reference sequence). Trimming shortened V by 4 bases and J by 5 bases, and 17 bases separated the two germline ends. DNA of the CDR3: TGTGCCAGCAGCGGGGGGACACCCACGGTAGATACGCAGTATTTT. Translated: CASSGGTPTVDTQYF.

Sample share makes this clone large (0.1 to 1%). The gene calls are TRBV28 and TRBJ2-3; 7 bases line up with TRBD2. J lost 2 bases, V lost 2 bases, and 4 bases had no gene match. Germline CDR1 reads MDHEN; CDR2 reads SYDVKM. CDR3 length: 15 residues. The CDR3 region is CASSLEGLLTDTQYF. DNA for the CDR3: TGTGCCAGCAGTTTAGAGGGACTACTCACAGATACGCAGTATTTT.

The CDR3 bases are TGTGCCAGCGTGGGGGGAGGCCCCCTCGAGCAGTACTTC. Amino acids: CASVGGGPLEQYF. The chain combines TRBV7-9 with TRBJ2-7; a weak D match, TRBD2 (6 bases). Trimming left V 8 bases short and J 6 bases short, with 17 bases between. CDR3 length: 13 residues. Germline CDR1 SEHNR, CDR2 FQNEAQ (reference sequence).

This clone has a single count. The rearrangement uses TRBV6-6 and TRBJ2-5; 8 bases align to TRBD1. Germline lookup yields CDR1 MNHNY and CDR2 SVGAGI (reference sequence). V lost 1 base to trimming and J lost 5 bases; unmatched junction nucleotides: 6. The CDR3 is 15 residues long. CDR3 loop: CASSYFGQGGETQYF. The CDR3 coding sequence is TGTGCCAGCAGTTACTTTGGACAGGGCGGCGAGACCCAGTACTTC.

The chain is built from TRBV2 and TRBJ2-5, with a tentative D call TRBD2 (6 bases). The germline V and J ends were trimmed by 3 bases and 4 bases, with 15 bases remaining between them. The germline V gene has CDR1 SNHLY and CDR2 FYNNEI. The CDR3 is made up of 15 amino acids. The CDR3 DNA follows: TGTGCCAGCAGTGATTATGTCCGGGGGATAGAGACCCAGTACTTC. This sequence encodes CASSDYVRGIETQYF.

The chain uses TRBV11-2 and TRBJ2-7; D gene unclear. Per germline, CDR1 SGHAT and CDR2 FQNNGV. The V and J ends lost 1 base and 2 bases respectively, with 6 bases between them. The CDR3 consists of 13 residues. In DNA, the CDR3 is TGTGCCAGCAGCTTAGGGGGTACCTACGAGCAGTACTTC. This sequence encodes CASSLGGTYEQYF.

This sequence joins TRBV10-3 and TRBJ2-1; TRBD1 matches 9 bases. The germline CDR1 and CDR2 sequences are ENHRY and SYGVKD. After removal of 3 bases from V and 2 bases from J, the junction contained 2 bases not matched to a gene. This CDR3 is built from 15 residues. CDR3 nucleotide sequence: TGTGCCATCAGTGATAACAGGGGGCCCTACAATGAGCAGTTCTTC. Translated, it gives CAISDNRGPYNEQFF.

The chain links TRBV30 to TRBJ2-1; D not resolved. CDR3 size: 12 residues. Trimming pared 1 base from V and 9 bases from J, leaving 10 bases between. Germline V CDR1 and CDR2: GTSNPN, SVGIG (reference sequence). As DNA, the CDR3 is TGTGCCTGGAGTGCACAAAGCGCTGAGCAGTTCTTC. This codes for CAWSAQSAEQFF.

This chain links TRBV20-1 with TRBJ1-2, with D uncertain. V was shortened by 6 bases and J by 8 bases, with 13 bases between the two germline ends. The CDR3 runs 11 residues. The V gene's germline CDR1 is DFQATT and CDR2 SNEGSKA (reference sequence). The CDR3 DNA reads TGCAGTGCGGATGCTCTCGAGGGCTACACCTTC. This gives the protein CSADALEGYTF.

CDR3: CASSEVRGGETQYF. For the CDR3, the DNA is TGTGCCAGCAGCGAGGTCCGGGGAGGAGAGACCCAGTACTTC. The gene calls are TRBV7-9 and TRBJ2-5; TRBD2 might be the D (6 bases). The CDR3 sequence is 14 residues long. In germline, CDR1 is SEHNR, CDR2 FQNEAQ (reference sequence). The V gene lost 5 bases and the J gene lost 4 bases, with 14 bases spanning the gap.

V usage is TRBV7-3 and J usage is TRBJ2-3, with 11 bases matching TRBD2. This CDR3 comprises 16 residues. CDR1 SGHTA and CDR2 FQGTGA come from the germline V gene. The trim removed 5 bases at V and 4 bases at J, leaving 8 bases unmatched. CDR3 sequence (DNA): TGTGCCAGCAGCCCCCTTAGCGGGGGGGCCCCAGATACGCAGTATTTT. Protein sequence: CASSPLSGGAPDTQYF. The full variable domain, completed using reference TRBV7-3 and TRBJ2-3, is GAGVSQTPSNKVTEKGKYVELRCDPISGHTALYWYRQSLGQGPEFLIYFQGTGAADDSGLPNDRFFAVRPEGSVSTLKIQRTERGDSAVYLCASSPLSGGAPDTQYFGPGTRLTVL.

In nucleotides, the CDR3 is TGTGCCAGCACCGCGACAGACACTGCATATCAGCCCCAGCATTTT. Amino acids: CASTATDTAYQPQHF. This chain links TRBV28 with TRBJ1-5, with D perhaps matching TRBD1 (5 bases). Germline V gene sequence: CDR1 MDHEN, CDR2 SYDVKM. Deletions cut 7 bases from V and 5 bases from J, with 18 bases between. The CDR3 spans 15 residues.

This clone appeared a single time. The CDR3 loop reads CASSLGTPETQYF. The DNA for the CDR3 is TGTGCCAGCAGCTTAGGGACACCTGAGACCCAGTACTTC. This chain connects TRBV7-9 to TRBJ2-5; D perhaps matches TRBD1 (5 bases). The CDR3 is 13 residues long. Trimming pared 1 base from V and 5 bases from J, leaving 8 bases between. In germline, CDR1 is SEHNR, CDR2 FQNEAQ (reference sequence).

The chain combines TRBV6-1 with TRBJ2-1; D is unclear. CDR1 is MNHNS, CDR2 SASEGT, per germline. The CDR3 runs to 13 residues. V lost 1 base and J 6 bases, leaving 7 bases between the germline ends. CDR3 in amino acids: CASSEGWGNEQFF. CDR3 bases: TGTGCCAGCAGTGAAGGATGGGGCAATGAGCAGTTCTTC.

The rearrangement links TRBV5-4 to TRBJ2-3; perhaps TRBD1 as D (5 bases). Per germline, CDR1 SGHNT and CDR2 YYREEE (reference sequence). The CDR3 is made up of 15 amino acids. Trimming cost V 1 base and J 2 bases, with 11 bases left between them. CDR3 sequence reads: CASSLQGGLTDTQYF. CDR3 nucleotides: TGTGCCAGCAGCTTGCAGGGCGGCCTCACAGATACGCAGTATTTT.

The sample holds many counts of this clone. V is TRBV25-1 and J is TRBJ2-5, with TRBD1 identical over 7 bases. This CDR3 spans 16 amino acids. The J segment lost 1 base and the V segment lost 1 base, leaving 6 bases of the junction unmatched. Germline CDR1 MGHDK, CDR2 SYGVNS. The CDR3 is CASSESSTGVQETQYF. CDR3 DNA: TGTGCCAGCAGTGAATCCTCTACAGGGGTCCAAGAGACCCAGTACTTC.

The CDR3 loop reads CASSPLGEQYF. CDR3 in DNA: TGTGCCAGCAGTCCCCTCGGGGAGCAGTACTTC. V and J are TRBV2 and TRBJ2-7, with D uncertain. Germline V gene sequence: CDR1 SNHLY, CDR2 FYNNEI. V was trimmed by 5 bases and J by 7 bases, leaving 9 bases between them. The CDR3 has 11 residues.

The genes are TRBV7-2 and TRBJ1-6; D not certain. V was shortened by 3 bases and J by 3 bases, with 9 bases between the two germline ends. The germline V gene encodes CDR1 SGHTA and CDR2 FQGNSA. This CDR3 has 15 residues. CDR3: CASSFNTDYNSPLHF. The CDR3 DNA follows: TGTGCCAGCAGCTTCAATACAGACTATAATTCACCCCTCCACTTT.

The gene calls are TRBV19 and TRBJ1-1, with D possibly TRBD1 on 5 matching bases. CDR1 is LNHDA and CDR2 is SQIVND in the germline V gene (reference sequence). The CDR3 has 14 residues. The V gene lost 3 bases and the J gene lost 3 bases, with 11 bases spanning the gap. In nucleotides, the CDR3 is TGTGCCAGTAGTATTCAGGGTTTGGACACTGAAGCTTTCTTT. It codes for CASSIQGLDTEAFF.

This chain links TRBV10-3 with TRBJ1-2; the D gene is possibly TRBD1 (6 bases). V was clipped by 0 bases and J by 0 bases, with 17 bases between them. Germline CDR1 ENHRY, CDR2 SYGVKD. The CDR3 covers 18 residues. CDR3 nucleotide sequence: TGTGCCATCAGTGAGTCAGCTGTTAGGACAGCCACTAACTATGGCTACACCTTC. This codes for CAISESAVRTATNYGYTF.

The V gene is TRBV7-2, the J gene TRBJ2-3, with a possible D match to TRBD2 (6 bases). Germline V lookup: CDR1 SGHTA, CDR2 FQGNSA. The CDR3 runs to 14 residues. V was clipped by 4 bases and J by 5 bases, with 13 bases between them. The CDR3 sequence: CASSWGLPGDTQYF. The DNA of the CDR3 is TGTGCCAGCAGCTGGGGACTCCCAGGAGATACGCAGTATTTT.

The chain links TRBV27 to TRBJ1-5; D is unclear. The ends were cut back, 0 bases at V and 6 bases at J, with 9 bases in the middle. This CDR3 has 14 amino acids. The germline V gene encodes CDR1 MNHEY and CDR2 SMNVEV (reference sequence). The CDR3 protein is CASSLSGLGQPQHF. In nucleotides, the CDR3 is TGTGCCAGCAGTTTATCAGGGTTGGGTCAGCCCCAGCATTTT.

The V gene is TRBV7-2, the J gene TRBJ2-1; 7 nucleotides line up with TRBD2. CDR1 and CDR2 (germline): SGHTA, FQGNSA. The V segment lost 3 bases and the J segment 7 bases; nucleotides outside the gene matches: 0. CDR3 length: 12 amino acids. The CDR3 region is CASSFSGNEQFF. CDR3 DNA sequence: TGTGCCAGCAGCTTTAGCGGGAATGAGCAGTTCTTC.

The V and J genes are TRBV5-4 and TRBJ2-3; 7 bases map to TRBD1. Germline CDR1 is SGHNT and CDR2 is YYREEE (reference sequence). The CDR3 spans 16 residues. J gave up 2 bases and V 4 bases, and 10 bases lay outside the gene matches. CDR3: CASSTEGARNTDTQYF. CDR3 DNA sequence: TGTGCCAGCAGCACTGAGGGGGCCCGGAACACAGATACGCAGTATTTT.

This chain joins TRBV7-9 and TRBJ2-7; TRBD1 aligns across 7 bases. The CDR3 consists of 14 residues. V gave up 3 bases and J gave up 4 bases; unmatched junction bases: 6. Per germline, CDR1 SEHNR and CDR2 FQNEAQ (reference sequence). The CDR3 DNA reads as TGTGCCAGCAGCTTTGTGGGACAGAGTTACGAGCAGTACTTC. Translation: CASSFVGQSYEQYF.

The chain recombines TRBV28 with TRBJ1-2, with 8 bases identical to TRBD1. The CDR3 runs 14 residues. V was pared by 3 bases and J by 4 bases, with 4 bases of the junction left unmatched. The V gene's germline CDR1 is MDHEN and CDR2 SYDVKM. CDR3 sequence reads: CASSFSTGGYGYTF. The CDR3 DNA follows: TGTGCCAGCAGTTTTAGTACAGGGGGCTATGGCTACACCTTC.

The rearrangement uses TRBV27 and TRBJ1-2; D unresolved. The V gene lost 1 base and the J gene lost 0 bases, with 3 bases spanning the gap. The CDR3 length is 13 residues. The germline V gene encodes CDR1 MNHEY and CDR2 SMNVEV (reference sequence). The CDR3 sequence is CASSLWANYGYTF. As DNA, the CDR3 is TGTGCCAGCAGTTTATGGGCTAACTATGGCTACACCTTC.